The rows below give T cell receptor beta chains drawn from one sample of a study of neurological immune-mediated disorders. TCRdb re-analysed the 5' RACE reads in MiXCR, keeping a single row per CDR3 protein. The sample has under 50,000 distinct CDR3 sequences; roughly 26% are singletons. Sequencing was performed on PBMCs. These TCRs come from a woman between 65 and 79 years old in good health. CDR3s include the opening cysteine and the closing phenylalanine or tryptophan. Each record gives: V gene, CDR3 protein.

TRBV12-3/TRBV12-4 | CASNIWGARDSPLHF
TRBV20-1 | CSALTGLSFF
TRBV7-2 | CASSPTGGANYGYTF
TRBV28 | CASSPPQGASNQPQHF
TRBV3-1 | CASSQGTTNEKLFF
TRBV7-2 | CASRARRDRSSEQYF
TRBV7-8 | CASSRATSEQYF
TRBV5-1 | CASSLAAGDYGYTF
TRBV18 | CASSPGGYEQYF
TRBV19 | CASTSVGKETQYF
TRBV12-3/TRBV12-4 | CASSFEGGRTDTQYF
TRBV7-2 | CASSRGLTNYGYTF
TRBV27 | CASSLWQQDTQYF
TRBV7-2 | CASSSTGQGGTGELFF
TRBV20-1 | CSARAPGWRGQNNEQFF
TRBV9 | CASSAGGRGVLGQFF
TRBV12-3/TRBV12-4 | CASSLTGANVLTF
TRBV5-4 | CASSSQTTGNTEAFF
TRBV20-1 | CSARLAGDSGELFF
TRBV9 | CASSVDSSGYEQYF
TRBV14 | CASSPGLSSPLHF
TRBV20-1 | CSALMTRQRYEQYF
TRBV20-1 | CSARPGTGSMTDTQYF
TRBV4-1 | CASSQELQWDGYTF
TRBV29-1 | CSVARLAAAGEQFF
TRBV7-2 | CASRSDRGRPETQYF
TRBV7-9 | CASSFPSNTQYF
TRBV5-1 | CASSKDMAYEQYF
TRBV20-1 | CSAFLTSGGLQETQYF
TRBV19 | CASKGGGLVGTGELFF
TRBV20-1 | CSARDGQGTGYTF
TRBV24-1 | CATSVPRGGNEQFF
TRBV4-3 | CASSQGYPQREGEQYF
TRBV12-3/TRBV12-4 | CASSLESSGIGYNQPQHF
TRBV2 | CASGAYNEQFF
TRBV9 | CASSVGYNEQFF
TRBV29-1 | CSVRGGARAPGSCFF